Below, 14 T cell receptor beta chains from the same sample are listed, as sequenced in a study of blood T cell repertoires in COVID-19. The assay was immunoSEQ multiplex PCR, and TCRdb's table has in-frame clones only and misses some. The sample has 250,000 to 350,000 clones, 70% to 90% seen once; the top ten hold around 1%. What was sequenced was peripheral blood. These receptors were taken from a human donor with COVID-19, enrolled during active disease. The donor label of this sample is uncertain.

The rearrangement uses TRBV5-1 and TRBJ1-2, with 8 positions matching TRBD1. This CDR3 comprises 14 residues. V gave up 3 bases and J gave up 5 bases; unmatched junction bases: 6. CDR1 is SGHRS and CDR2 is YFSETQ in the germline V gene. CDR3 in amino acids: CASSYGQGWYGYTF. DNA for the CDR3: TGCGCCAGCAGCTACGGACAGGGTTGGTATGGCTACACCTTC.

V and J are TRBV28 and TRBJ2-1, with 8 nucleotides matching TRBD1. This CDR3 has 14 amino acids. Germline V gene data show CDR1 as MDHEN and CDR2 as SYDVKM. J lost 4 bases, V lost 7 bases, and 6 bases had no gene match. In nucleotides, the CDR3 is TGTGCCAGCACCGACAGGGGACCTTACAATGAGCAGTTCTTC. Translating it yields CASTDRGPYNEQFF. Using reference TRBV28 and TRBJ2-1 for the parts outside the CDR3, the full variable domain is DVKVTQSSRYLVKRTGEKVFLECVQDMDHENMFWYRQDPGLGLRLIYFSYDVKMKEKGDIPEGYSVSREKKERFSLILESASTNQTSMYLCASTDRGPYNEQFFGPGTRLTVL.

This chain joins TRBV7-8 and TRBJ2-7; D unresolved. The CDR3 is made up of 16 amino acids. From germline, CDR1 is SGHVS and CDR2 FQNEAQ. The V end lost 2 bases, the J end lost 2 bases, and 16 bases lay between the germline ends. Written as DNA, the CDR3 is TGTGCCAGCAGCTTAAGTTCTACAGTAGATACCTACGAGCAGTACTTC. This encodes CASSLSSTVDTYEQYF. Looking up the rest from reference TRBV7-8 and TRBJ2-7 gives the full variable domain: GAGVSQSPRYKVAKRGQDVALRCDPISGHVSLFWYQQALGQGPEFLTYFQNEAQLDKSGLPSDRFFAERPEGSVSTLKIQRTQQEDSAVYLCASSLSSTVDTYEQYFGPGTRLTVT.

The sample holds one count of this clone. V gene TRBV28 combines with J gene TRBJ1-2; D might be TRBD1 (6 bases). CDR3 length: 11 residues. The germline V gene encodes CDR1 MDHEN and CDR2 SYDVKM. The V end lost 7 bases, the J end lost 6 bases, and 9 bases lay between the germline ends. The CDR3 DNA sequence: TGTGCCAGCACCAGGGGAGATGGCTACACCTTC. Amino acids: CASTRGDGYTF.

The chain links TRBV9 to TRBJ1-5; no definite D call. CDR1 and CDR2 (germline): SGDLS, YYNGEE. The V end was cut by 0 bases, the J end by 4 bases, with 8 bases between. The CDR3 sequence is 14 residues long. The CDR3 nucleotides read TGTGCCAGCAGCGTAGGAGGGTTGAATCAGCCCCAGCATTTT. Its translation is CASSVGGLNQPQHF.

The rearrangement joins TRBV30 to TRBJ1-3, with TRBD1 identical over 8 bases. Germline CDR1 is GTSNPN and CDR2 is SVGIG (reference sequence). V dropped 3 bases and J dropped 0; count of bases not matched to a gene: 1. This CDR3 contains 14 residues. This CDR3 is CAWRQGVSGNTIYF. DNA for the CDR3: TGTGCCTGGAGACAGGGGGTCTCTGGAAACACCATATATTTT.

This clone was seen a single time. This sequence joins TRBV5-1 and TRBJ1-1; 10 bases line up with TRBD1. Per the germline V gene, CDR1 is SGHRS and CDR2 is YFSETQ. This CDR3 comprises 13 residues. V trimming: 3 bases; J trimming: 5 bases; junction bases outside the gene matches: 1. As DNA, the CDR3 is TGCGCCAGCAGCTGGGGACAGGGGACTGAAGCTTTCTTT. Residues: CASSWGQGTEAFF. Complete variable domain (other parts from reference TRBV5-1 and TRBJ1-1): KAGVTQTPRYLIKTRGQQVTLSCSPISGHRSVSWYQQTPGQGLQFLFEYFSETQRNKGNFPGRFSGRQFSNSRSEMNVSTLELGDSALYLCASSWGQGTEAFFGQGTRLTVV.

J is TRBJ2-2 and V is TRBV28; 7 bases line up with TRBD1. V lost 10 bases to trimming and J lost 4 bases; unmatched junction nucleotides: 6. This CDR3 is 13 amino acids long. Looked up from germline, CDR1 is MDHEN and CDR2 is SYDVKM. The CDR3 is CATDRAATGELFF. CDR3 nucleotides: TGTGCCACCGACAGGGCTGCCACCGGGGAGCTGTTTTTT.

The chain is built from TRBV6-5 and TRBJ2-7, with 7 bases aligning to TRBD1. Germline loops: CDR1 MNHEY, CDR2 SVGAGI. V shed 6 bases and J 5 bases; nucleotides not matched to a gene: 10. The CDR3 covers 14 residues. DNA of the CDR3: TGTGCCAGCAGCCCCCAAAGGGGGCGCAACGAGCAGTACTTC. Protein: CASSPQRGRNEQYF.

V is TRBV3-1 (or the pseudogene TRBV3-2) and J is TRBJ2-2, with D possibly TRBD1 on 6 matching bases. The germline V gene has CDR1 LGHDT and CDR2 YNNKEL (reference sequence). The germline V and J ends were trimmed by 4 bases and 7 bases, with 16 bases remaining between them. This CDR3 spans 15 amino acids. CDR3 DNA sequence: TGTGCCAGCAGCCCTTTACAGGGTGCATTCGGGGAGCTGTTTTTT. Encoded protein: CASSPLQGAFGELFF.

The V call is TRBV19, the J call TRBJ2-2; 10 bases map to TRBD2. V was clipped by 1 base and J by 4 bases; unmatched bases: 3. The germline gives CDR1 LNHDA, CDR2 SQIVND (reference sequence). The CDR3 has 16 amino acids. The CDR3 is CASSIAAGGVTGELFF. DNA for the CDR3: TGTGCCAGTAGTATAGCAGCGGGAGGGGTCACCGGGGAGCTGTTTTTT.

This clone was observed a handful of times. This chain connects TRBV28 to TRBJ1-2; 10 positions match TRBD1. Germline V gene sequence: CDR1 MDHEN, CDR2 SYDVKM. J was trimmed by 10 bases and V by 4 bases; bases with no gene match: 12. The CDR3 sequence is 15 residues long. CDR3 sequence reads: CASSYPVGTGAHYTF. As DNA, the CDR3 is TGTGCCAGCAGTTACCCCGTGGGGACAGGGGCCCACTACACCTTC.

This clone appeared a single time. V usage is TRBV6-6 and J usage is TRBJ1-1, with a possible D match to TRBD1 (6 bases). The CDR3 has 12 amino acids. Germline V gives CDR1 MNHNY, CDR2 SVGAGI (reference sequence). V lost 5 bases and J 7 bases, leaving 11 bases between the germline ends. The CDR3 DNA reads TGTGCCAGCAGTACCCGACAGGATGAAGCTTTCTTT. Amino acid sequence: CASSTRQDEAFF.

The chain combines TRBV7-3 with TRBJ2-2, with TRBD1 as a possible D gene (6 bases). The germline gives CDR1 SGHTA, CDR2 FQGTGA. V was clipped by 2 bases and J by 6 bases, with 10 bases between them. The CDR3 is made up of 14 amino acids. CDR3 DNA: TGTGCCAGCAGCTTAGACAGGTTATCCGGGGAGCTGTTTTTT. This codes for CASSLDRLSGELFF.